These 2 T cell receptor beta chains came from one sample sequenced in a study of cytomegalovirus exposure and HLA in healthy donors. Sequencing was performed with immunoSEQ multiplex PCR; in TCRdb, only in-frame clones are kept and a portion is missing. This table holds about 190,000 clones, 75% to 90% found once. The sequenced sample consisted of PBMCs. Receptor source: a man aged 18 to 35 in good health and CMV-seropositive.

This chain uses TRBV9 with TRBJ2-3, with TRBD1 as a possible D gene (6 bases). The germline V and J ends were trimmed by 6 bases and 5 bases, with 7 bases remaining between them. Germline CDR1 and CDR2: SGDLS and YYNGEE. The CDR3 covers 11 residues. The CDR3 DNA is TGTGCCAGCAAAGGGGGAGATACGCAGTATTTT. Its translation: CASKGGDTQYF.

This chain links TRBV15 with TRBJ2-7; D gene uncertain. CDR1 is LNHNV, CDR2 YYDKDF, per germline (reference sequence). The CDR3 length is 14 residues. V lost 0 bases to trimming and J lost 3 bases, with 9 bases between them. The CDR3 protein is CATSRDSAGYEQYF. CDR3 sequence (DNA): TGTGCCACCAGCAGAGATTCTGCCGGCTACGAGCAGTACTTC.